The present T cell receptor (beta chain) was sequenced within a study of blood T cell repertoires in COVID-19. A single count supports this clone. CDR3 length: 13 residues. Losses at the gene ends were 9 bases for V and 2 bases for J; bases not matched to a gene: 7. The germline V gene has CDR1 SGHTS and CDR2 YDEGEE. In the original processing: Reference gene primer amplification in the assay estimated nucleated cell counts. Repertoires were generated with immunoSEQ multiplex PCR, while TCRdb's copy carries only in-frame clones and drops some. V and J calls and clone size come straight from that table; D and trimming were deduced from the DNA. The table has approximately 160,000 clones, 75% to 90% seen once; the top ten hold about a tenth.

Sequencing was carried out using peripheral blood. This chain joins TRBV5-8 and TRBJ2-7, with TRBD1 matching over 8 bases. This TCR was recovered from a woman of 80 years or more with active or convalescent COVID-19. CDR3 region: CATQTGVAYEQYF. In DNA, the CDR3 is TGTGCCACCCAGACAGGGGTAGCCTACGAGCAGTACTTC.